This paragraph reports one T cell receptor beta chain. The CDR3 has 13 residues. CDR1 is LNHNV, CDR2 YYDKDF, per germline (reference sequence). Trimming removed 5 bases at V and 5 bases at J, with 12 bases between. The data belong to a study of blood T cell repertoires in COVID-19. Study-level information: The samples span acute and convalescent COVID-19 from the United States, Italy and Spain.

Authors' data handling: Counts of nucleated cells, estimated from reference gene primer amplification, were obtained. Measured with immunoSEQ multiplex PCR; TCRdb has only the in-frame clones, and not every one. V and J calls and clone size are those listed in that table; D and trimming were worked out from the DNA. The sample contains 140,000 to 150,000 clones, roughly 78% of which appear only once. The sample taken for sequencing was peripheral blood. The source is a human donor with acute or convalescent COVID-19. The donor label of this sample is uncertain. The chain combines TRBV15 with TRBJ1-1, with D perhaps TRBD1 (5 bases). The CDR3 DNA sequence: TGTGCCACCAGCGGACAACGGGGGACTGAAGCTTTCTTT. Translating it yields CATSGQRGTEAFF. Looking up the rest from reference TRBV15 and TRBJ1-1 gives the full variable domain: DAMVIQNPRYQVTQFGKPVTLSCSQTLNHNVMYWYQQKSSQAPKLLFHYYDKDFNNEADTPDNFQSRRPNTSFCFLDIRSPGLGDTAMYLCATSGQRGTEAFFGQGTRLTVV.